What follows are 24 T cell receptor beta chains derived from one specimen sequenced in a study of shared clonotypes between healthy human individuals (dated by TCRdb to about 2020). The receptor library was made with the immunoSEQ multiplex PCR assay. Held by TCRdb, this immuneACCESS table contains in-frame sequences only and omits some clones. Under half of the omission traces to an unresolved V gene where checked; the cause of the rest is unknown. The sample contains some 2,100,000 clones, 90% to 96% of them found a single time. The ten largest clones capture 0.1% to 0.15% of the sample. Sequencing was carried out using naive CD4+ T cells sorted from blood. In light of the paper, this sample's cell subset or site label describes: CD45RA+ positively selected. These receptors originate from a man younger than 30 in good health.

The V gene is TRBV2, the J gene TRBJ1-1, with D maybe TRBD1 (6 bases). V was pared by 6 bases and J by 6 bases, with 17 bases between. The CDR3 has 14 amino acids. The germline V gene has CDR1 SNHLY and CDR2 FYNNEI. CDR3 sequence: CASSPLGGASEAFF. The DNA for the CDR3 is TGTGCCAGCAGCCCCTTGGGGGGGGCATCTGAAGCTTTCTTT. Drawing the rest from reference TRBV2 and TRBJ1-1, the complete variable domain is EPEVTQTPSHQVTQMGQEVILRCVPISNHLYFYWYRQILGQKVEFLVSFYNNEISEKSEIFDDQFSVERPDGSNFTLKIRSTKLEDSAMYFCASSPLGGASEAFFGQGTRLTVV.

This chain connects TRBV30 to TRBJ1-1, with 7 positions matching TRBD1. Germline CDR1 GTSNPN, CDR2 SVGIG (reference sequence). The CDR3 consists of 16 residues. V shed 4 bases, J shed 3 bases, and the junction held 14 bases outside the gene matches. CDR3 residues: CAWTKQGKWEDTEAFF. The CDR3 DNA sequence: TGTGCCTGGACCAAACAGGGGAAGTGGGAGGACACTGAAGCTTTCTTT.

The chain's CDR3 is CASSWGPTAKNIQYF. The CDR3 nucleotides read TGTGCCAGCAGTTGGGGACCGACAGCCAAAAACATTCAGTACTTC. The chain couples TRBV6-5 to TRBJ2-4; D tentatively fits TRBD1 or TRBD2 (5 bases each). Germline-derived CDR1 and CDR2 are MNHEY and SVGAGI. The CDR3 loop spans 15 amino acids. V was clipped by 4 bases and J by 0 bases, with 10 bases between them.

The rearrangement joins TRBV28 to TRBJ2-7, with D possibly matching TRBD1 (6 bases). Germline V gene data show CDR1 as MDHEN and CDR2 as SYDVKM. V dropped 5 bases and J dropped 2 bases, with 10 bases sitting between them. The CDR3 has 13 amino acids. For the CDR3, the DNA is TGTGCCAGCAGTGGTGGGACACCCTACGAGCAGTACTTC. Protein product: CASSGGTPYEQYF.

The chain carries TRBV30 and TRBJ1-1; 11 bases line up with TRBD1. The V segment lost 6 bases and the J segment 4 bases; nucleotides outside the gene matches: 10. The germline V gene has CDR1 GTSNPN and CDR2 SVGIG (reference sequence). The CDR3 is 15 residues long. This CDR3 is CACTRDRGSGTEAFF. In nucleotides, the CDR3 is TGTGCCTGCACCCGGGACAGGGGGAGCGGCACTGAAGCTTTCTTT. The whole variable domain, remainder taken from reference TRBV30 and TRBJ1-1, is SQTIHQWPATLVQPVGSPLSLECTVEGTSNPNLYWYRQAAGRGLQLLFYSVGIGQISSEVPQNLSASRPQDRQFILSSKKLLLSDSGFYLCACTRDRGSGTEAFFGQGTRLTVV.

The chain uses TRBV25-1 and TRBJ2-5, with 7 bases aligning to TRBD2. This CDR3 spans 13 amino acids. V gave up 5 bases and J gave up 1 base; unmatched junction bases: 1. Germline assignment: CDR1 MGHDK and CDR2 SYGVNS. The CDR3 region has the DNA TGTGCCAGCAGTCCGGGAGGCCAAGAGACCCAGTACTTC. Amino acid sequence: CASSPGGQETQYF. The whole variable domain, remainder taken from reference TRBV25-1 and TRBJ2-5, is EADIYQTPRYLVIGTGKKITLECSQTMGHDKMYWYQQDPGMELHLIHYSYGVNSTEKGDLSSESTVSRIRTEHFPLTLESARPSHTSQYLCASSPGGQETQYFGPGTRLLVL.

The chain combines TRBV28 with TRBJ2-7; no clear D. Germline V lookup: CDR1 MDHEN, CDR2 SYDVKM. This CDR3 has 11 amino acids. Trimming stripped 9 bases from V and 6 bases from J, with 12 bases between. The CDR3 here is CASVREGEQYF. CDR3 nucleotides: TGTGCCAGTGTTAGGGAAGGCGAGCAGTACTTC.

A remark on this clone: Germline and junction disagree at one end, which may indicate a read error. This rearrangement joins TRBV28 to TRBJ1-1; the D gene is possibly TRBD1 (6 bases). CDR3 length equals 14 residues. CDR1 and CDR2 from the germline V gene are MDHEN and SYDVKM. DNA for the CDR3: TGTGCCAGCAGACCCCGGACAGCCACTATGAACCCCGGGTTT. It encodes CASRPRTATMNPGF.

V gene TRBV14 combines with J gene TRBJ2-7; TRBD1 aligns across 7 bases. Per germline, CDR1 SGHDN and CDR2 FVKESK. This CDR3 is built from 14 residues. V dropped 1 base and J dropped 3; count of bases not matched to a gene: 3. For the CDR3, the DNA is TGTGCCAGCAGCCAAGCAGGGGGTGGCTACGAGCAGTACTTC. Amino acid sequence: CASSQAGGGYEQYF. The full variable domain, its missing parts supplied by reference TRBV14 and TRBJ2-7, is EAGVTQFPSHSVIEKGQTVTLRCDPISGHDNLYWYRRVMGKEIKFLLHFVKESKQDESGMPNNRFLAERTGGTYSTLKVQPAELEDSGVYFCASSQAGGGYEQYFGPGTRLTVT.

V gene TRBV5-1 combines with J gene TRBJ2-1; 9 bases are a match to TRBD2. The CDR3 is 15 residues long. Germline CDR1 and CDR2: SGHRS and YFSETQ. V lost 0 bases and J lost 6; bases outside the gene matches: 4. The CDR3 reads CASSLGAGGPNEQFF. The CDR3 nucleotides are TGCGCCAGCAGCTTGGGAGCGGGGGGCCCCAATGAGCAGTTCTTC.

J is TRBJ2-1 and V is TRBV5-6, with 7 positions matching TRBD1. This CDR3 has 14 residues. Germline values: CDR1 SGHDT, CDR2 YYEEEE. The V and J ends lost 3 bases and 7 bases, in that order; junction bases with no gene match: 7. The CDR3 spells CASSSGTVENEQFF. Written as DNA, the CDR3 is TGTGCCAGCAGCTCCGGGACAGTAGAAAATGAGCAGTTCTTC.

The genes are TRBV6-5 and TRBJ1-2; 7 bases line up with TRBD1. CDR1 and CDR2 (germline): MNHEY, SVGAGI. J gave up 7 bases and V 8 bases, and 10 bases lay outside the gene matches. There are 13 residues in the CDR3. CDR3: CASGVTGVAGYTF. As DNA, the CDR3 is TGTGCCAGCGGCGTTACAGGGGTAGCTGGCTACACCTTC.

V usage is TRBV2 and J usage is TRBJ2-5; D unresolved. The CDR3 has 13 amino acids. The germline gives CDR1 SNHLY, CDR2 FYNNEI. Trimming stripped 6 bases from V and 5 bases from J, with 13 bases between. This CDR3 is CASSFGVWETQYF. CDR3 coding DNA: TGTGCCAGCAGCTTCGGAGTCTGGGAGACCCAGTACTTC.

The J gene is TRBJ1-2, the V gene TRBV5-8; D is undetermined. This CDR3 region has 15 residues. V was clipped by 4 bases and J by 0 bases, with 13 bases between them. Germline V gives CDR1 SGHTS, CDR2 YDEGEE. As DNA, the CDR3 is TGTGCCAGCAGCCCTCAAGGGCTCTCTAACTATGGCTACACCTTC. Amino acid sequence: CASSPQGLSNYGYTF.

V gene TRBV5-1 combines with J gene TRBJ1-2, with 10 bases aligning to TRBD1. Germline V gives CDR1 SGHRS, CDR2 YFSETQ. J gave up 7 bases and V 2 bases, and 11 bases lay outside the gene matches. The CDR3 is made up of 16 amino acids. The DNA of the CDR3 is TGCGCCAGCAGCTTCACTGGGACAGGGGAACTCTCTGGCTACACCTTC. Protein product: CASSFTGTGELSGYTF.

J is TRBJ1-6 and V is TRBV5-4, with 8 bases lining up with TRBD1. J gave up 7 bases and V 3 bases, and 3 bases lay outside the gene matches. This CDR3 region has 14 residues. In germline, CDR1 is SGHNT, CDR2 YYREEE (reference sequence). CDR3 bases: TGTGCCAGCAGCTCAGGGGGCCGGAATTCACCCCTCCACTTT. Its protein product is CASSSGGRNSPLHF.

In this sample, this clone turned up once. The same CDR3 can be traced to other DNA sequences in this sample. The chain couples TRBV30 to TRBJ1-6; TRBD1 is a possible D gene (6 bases). The CDR3 extends over 12 amino acids. Germline values: CDR1 GTSNPN, CDR2 SVGIG (reference sequence). Deletions cut 5 bases from V and 4 bases from J, with 6 bases between. The CDR3 nucleotides are TGTGCCTGGGGACAGTATAATTCACCCCTCCACTTT. Translation: CAWGQYNSPLHF. Based on the CDR3 plus reference TRBV30 and TRBJ1-6, the full variable domain is SQTIHQWPATLVQPVGSPLSLECTVEGTSNPNLYWYRQAAGRGLQLLFYSVGIGQISSEVPQNLSASRPQDRQFILSSKKLLLSDSGFYLCAWGQYNSPLHFGNGTRLTVT.

The rearrangement joins TRBV21-1 to TRBJ1-4; the table names TRBD1, a call not compared with the DNA. TRBV21-1 is a pseudogene segment. The CDR3 spans 15 residues. This CDR3 reads CASARPGHPNEKLFF. In DNA, the CDR3 is TGTGCCAGCGCTCGCCCGGGACACCCTAATGAAAAACTGTTTTTT.

The chain couples TRBV29-1 to TRBJ1-2; D is uncertain. V lost 4 bases, J lost 1 base, and 16 bases lay in between. Per germline, CDR1 SQVTM and CDR2 ANQGSEA. CDR3 length equals 15 residues. This chain's CDR3 is CSVGEELDYNYGYTF. CDR3 coding DNA: TGCAGCGTTGGCGAGGAATTAGATTATAACTATGGCTACACCTTC.

The V call is TRBV2, the J call TRBJ2-7; 7 nucleotides agree with TRBD1. V lost 8 bases, J lost 2 bases, and 9 bases stayed unmatched. The CDR3 totals 14 residues. Germline-derived CDR1 and CDR2 are SNHLY and FYNNEI. CDR3 sequence (DNA): TGTGCCAGCTTTTTCGGGCAGGGGGCCTACGAGCAGTACTTC. As protein: CASFFGQGAYEQYF.

V and J are TRBV9 and TRBJ1-2, with 7 bases fitting TRBD1. Unmatched junction bases numbered 7, after V lost 1 base and J lost 4 bases. CDR1 is SGDLS, CDR2 YYNGEE, per germline. This CDR3 has 15 residues. The CDR3 loop is CASSVWSGGSYGYTF. The DNA of the CDR3 is TGTGCCAGCAGCGTATGGTCAGGGGGGTCCTATGGCTACACCTTC.

The chain employs TRBV5-4 and TRBJ2-7; 8 bases map to TRBD2. J lost 2 bases, V lost 7 bases, and 11 bases had no gene match. CDR3 length: 15 amino acids. Germline CDR1 reads SGHNT; CDR2 reads YYREEE (reference sequence). In DNA form, the CDR3 reads TGTGCCAGCGGGCAGGCGGTAGCGGGGACCTACGAGCAGTACTTC. This translates into CASGQAVAGTYEQYF.

In this sample, this clone turned up once. This rearrangement joins TRBV30 to TRBJ1-5, with no clear D. The CDR3 is 13 residues long. V was cut by 3 bases and J by 13 bases, with 19 bases left in between. Germline CDR1 reads GTSNPN; CDR2 reads SVGIG (reference sequence). DNA for the CDR3: TGTGCCTGGAGAGCGACATCCTCAGCCCTACAGCATTTT. Its protein product is CAWRATSSALQHF.

The rearrangement joins TRBV6-5 to TRBJ2-1; D could derive from TRBD1 or TRBD2 (5 bases each). Germline CDR1 and CDR2: MNHEY and SVGAGI. Trimming cost V 2 bases and J 8 bases, with 16 bases left between them. The CDR3 is 15 residues long. CDR3 nucleotides: TGTGCCAGCAGTTACATCGGGGCTCAGTCGGATGAGCAGTTCTTC. Amino acids: CASSYIGAQSDEQFF.